One sample yielded the 11 T cell receptor beta chains listed below, sequenced in a study of blood T cell repertoires in COVID-19. Assay used: immunoSEQ multiplex PCR; TCRdb lists only in-frame clones, some missing. Of roughly 250,000 clones in the sample, about four fifths were seen once. Sample: peripheral blood. All receptors derive from a person aged 70 to 79 with COVID-19, enrolled during active disease.

The chain uses TRBV11-2 and TRBJ2-3, with 11 bases fitting TRBD2. The V segment lost 5 bases and the J segment 4 bases; nucleotides outside the gene matches: 11. The germline CDR1 and CDR2 sequences are SGHAT and FQNNGV. CDR3 length: 17 amino acids. Written as DNA, the CDR3 is TGTGCCAGCAGCCGGGGCAGGCTAGCGGGGGGCCCAGATACGCAGTATTTT. It is translated as CASSRGRLAGGPDTQYF.

This chain links TRBV2 with TRBJ2-5, with D tentatively TRBD1 (6 bases). There are 13 residues in the CDR3. Germline V gene lookup returns CDR1 SNHLY and CDR2 FYNNEI. V was cut by 5 bases and J by 4 bases, with 11 bases left in between. The CDR3 spells CASSTRGGETQYF. CDR3 nucleotide sequence: TGTGCCAGCAGTACCAGGGGCGGAGAGACCCAGTACTTC.

The V and J genes are TRBV4-1 and TRBJ1-4; D not certain. CDR3 size: 16 residues. Germline values: CDR1 MGHRA, CDR2 YSYEKL. V dropped 0 bases and J dropped 5 bases, with 13 bases sitting between them. CDR3 nucleotides: TGCGCCAGCAGCCAAGAATCGGGTGTCAGCAATGAAAAACTGTTTTTT. The encoded protein is CASSQESGVSNEKLFF.

The chain uses TRBV6-5 and TRBJ1-5; D may be TRBD1 (6 bases). There are 12 residues in the CDR3. V was clipped by 6 bases and J by 5 bases, with 8 bases between them. Germline loops: CDR1 MNHEY, CDR2 SVGAGI. The CDR3 region is CASRDSHQPQHF. The CDR3 DNA is TGTGCCAGCAGGGACAGTCATCAGCCCCAGCATTTT.

This rearrangement joins TRBV30 to TRBJ2-1; 16 bases map to TRBD2. The CDR3 has 17 residues. V was pared by 3 bases and J by 6 bases, with 8 bases of the junction left unmatched. Germline CDR1 and CDR2: GTSNPN and SVGIG (reference sequence). CDR3 nucleotides: TGTGCCTGGAGATACGGCGGGACTAGCGGGAGGGCCAATGAGCAGTTCTTC. It encodes CAWRYGGTSGRANEQFF.

The CDR3 DNA follows: TGTGCCACCCCGGGGGTGGGGAGGATATATAGCAATCAGCCCCAGCATTTT. It encodes CATPGVGRIYSNQPQHF. The rearrangement joins TRBV24-1 to TRBJ1-5; D may be TRBD1 (5 bases). The CDR3 is 17 amino acids. Looked up from germline, CDR1 is KGHDR and CDR2 is SFDVKD. V was trimmed by 9 bases and J by 0 bases, leaving 20 bases between them.

Only one count was recorded for this clone. This chain uses TRBV13 with TRBJ1-5; possible D gene TRBD1, 5 bases. The V gene lost 5 bases and the J gene lost 2 bases, with 13 bases spanning the gap. Germline CDR1 reads PRHDT; CDR2 reads FYEKMQ (reference sequence). The CDR3 consists of 15 residues. Written as DNA, the CDR3 is TGTGCCAGCAGCCAGGGAGGGTCTCGCAATCAGCCCCAGCATTTT. Its protein is CASSQGGSRNQPQHF.

The chain joins TRBV9 to TRBJ1-1, with a tentative D call TRBD1 (5 bases). The CDR3 contains 14 residues. Trimming cost V 0 bases and J 7 bases, with 13 bases left between them. Germline CDR1 and CDR2: SGDLS and YYNGEE. The CDR3 DNA is TGTGCCAGCAGCGTAGCGGAAGGGAGGGGTGAAGCTTTCTTT. It codes for CASSVAEGRGEAFF.

The chain joins TRBV5-5 to TRBJ1-1; TRBD1 aligns across 9 bases. Germline V gives CDR1 SGHKS, CDR2 YYEKEE (reference sequence). The CDR3 has 15 amino acids. V lost 3 bases, J lost 2 bases, and 5 bases stayed unmatched. CDR3 DNA sequence: TGTGCCAGCAGCTACCTTACAGGGGGCAACACTGAAGCTTTCTTT. Its translation: CASSYLTGGNTEAFF.

The rearrangement joins TRBV6-5 to TRBJ2-3; no clear D. The CDR3 contains 13 residues. Per the germline V gene, CDR1 is MNHEY and CDR2 is SVGAGI. V lost 7 bases, J lost 4 bases, and 12 bases lay in between. CDR3 nucleotide sequence: TGTGCCAGCACCAGGTCCCTCGCAGATACGCAGTATTTT. Translation gives CASTRSLADTQYF.

The chain is built from TRBV6-2 or TRBV6-3 and TRBJ2-7, with no clear D. Trimming took 2 bases from V and 5 from J, leaving 16 bases between them. The CDR3 is 15 amino acids. Germline V gives CDR1 MNHEY, CDR2 SVGEGT. Here the CDR3 DNA reads TGTGCCAGCAGTTACACCCCAGGAAAGTCCCACGAGCAGTACTTC. It is translated as CASSYTPGKSHEQYF.